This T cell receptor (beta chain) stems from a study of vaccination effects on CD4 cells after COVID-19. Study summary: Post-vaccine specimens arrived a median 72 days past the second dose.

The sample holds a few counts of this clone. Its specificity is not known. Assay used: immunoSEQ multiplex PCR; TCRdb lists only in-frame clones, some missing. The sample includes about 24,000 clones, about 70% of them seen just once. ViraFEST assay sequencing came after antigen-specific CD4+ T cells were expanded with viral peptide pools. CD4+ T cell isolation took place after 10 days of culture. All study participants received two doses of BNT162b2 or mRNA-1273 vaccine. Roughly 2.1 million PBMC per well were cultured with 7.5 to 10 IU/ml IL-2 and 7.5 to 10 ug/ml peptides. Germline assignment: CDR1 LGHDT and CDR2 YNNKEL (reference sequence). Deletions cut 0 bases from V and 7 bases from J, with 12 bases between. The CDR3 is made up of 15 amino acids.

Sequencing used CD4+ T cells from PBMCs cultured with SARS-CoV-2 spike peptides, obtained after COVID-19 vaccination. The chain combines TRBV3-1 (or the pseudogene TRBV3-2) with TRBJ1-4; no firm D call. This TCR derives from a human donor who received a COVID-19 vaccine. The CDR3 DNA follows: TGTGCCAGCAGCCAAGACGAGGCGGCAGGTGAAAAACTGTTTTTT. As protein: CASSQDEAAGEKLFF.